The T cell receptor beta chain described here comes from a study of blood T cell repertoires in COVID-19. Study context: Both acute and convalescent COVID-19 samples were obtained from the United States, Italy and Spain. Nucleic acid was either cDNA or gDNA, and it came from T cells, B-cell-depleted T cells, or PBMCs.

The data were produced by immunoSEQ multiplex PCR, yet TCRdb's version contains in-frame clones alone and is incomplete. In the table there are approximately 440,000 clones, 90% of which are singletons. V shed 6 bases and J shed 6 bases, with 9 bases lying between them. From germline, CDR1 is MNHNY and CDR2 SVGAGI (reference sequence). This CDR3 has 11 amino acids. The V gene is TRBV6-6, the J gene TRBJ2-7; no reliable D call. This receptor was identified in a man between 18 and 35 years old who had recovered from COVID-19. Source material: PBMCs or T cells enriched from blood (not recorded which). In DNA form, the CDR3 reads TGTGCCAGCAGCCGACGGTTCGAGCAGTACTTC. Amino acid sequence: CASSRRFEQYF.